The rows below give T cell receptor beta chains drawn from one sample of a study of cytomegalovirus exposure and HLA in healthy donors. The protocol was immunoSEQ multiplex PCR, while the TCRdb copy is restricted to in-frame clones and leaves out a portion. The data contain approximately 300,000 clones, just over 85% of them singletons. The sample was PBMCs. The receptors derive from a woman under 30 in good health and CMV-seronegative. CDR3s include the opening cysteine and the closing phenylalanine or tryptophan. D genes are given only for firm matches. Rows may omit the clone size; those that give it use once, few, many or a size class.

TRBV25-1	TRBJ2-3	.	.	TGTGCCAGCAAGGGACAACAAAGCGCCGCTAGCACAGATACGCAGTATTTT	CASKGQQSAASTDTQYF
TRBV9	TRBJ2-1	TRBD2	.	TGTGCCAGCAGCGTAGCTAGCGGGATCTACAATGAGCAGTTCTTC	CASSVASGIYNEQFF
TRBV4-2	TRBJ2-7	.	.	TGTGCCAGCAGCCAAGTTTCCTCTCCAGAACAGCAGTACTTC	CASSQVSSPEQQYF
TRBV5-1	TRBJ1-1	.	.	TGCGCCAGCAGCTGGGGGGATTACAAGAACACTGAAGCTTTCTTT	CASSWGDYKNTEAFF
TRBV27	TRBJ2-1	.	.	TGTGCCAGCAGTTTCATTCAGTACAATGAGCAGTTCTTC	CASSFIQYNEQFF
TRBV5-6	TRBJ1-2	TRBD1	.	TGTGCCAGCAGCGTCCGGGACAGGGGGGGTGGCTACACCTTC	CASSVRDRGGGYTF
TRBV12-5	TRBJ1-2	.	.	TGTGCTAGTGGCTACAGGGTGTCCTATGGCTACACCTTC	CASGYRVSYGYTF
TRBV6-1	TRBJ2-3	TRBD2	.	TGTGCCAGCACCGCAGCGGGATTTTCCGGAGATACGCAGTATTTT	CASTAAGFSGDTQYF
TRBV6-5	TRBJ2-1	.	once	TGTGCCAGCATAGCAGGGGTCTCCTACAATGAGCAGTTCTTC	CASIAGVSYNEQFF
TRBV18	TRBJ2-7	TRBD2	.	TGTGCCAGCTCACCACCGGGGGTAGGCGGGAGGACGAAGCAGTACTTC	CASSPPGVGGRTKQYF
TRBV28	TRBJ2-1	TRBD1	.	TGTGCCAGCACCACCGGGGGGACAGGGTCTTCGGTTTACAATGAGCAGTTCTTC	CASTTGGTGSSVYNEQFF
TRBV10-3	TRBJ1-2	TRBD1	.	TGTGCCACCCTCCCGGGACAGGAAAATGGCTACACCTTC	CATLPGQENGYTF
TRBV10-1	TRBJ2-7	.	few	TGCGCCAGCAGTGAAAGCATGGAGCAGTACTTC	CASSESMEQYF
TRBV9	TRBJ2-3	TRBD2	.	TGTGCCAGCAGCGGGACTAGGGCAGATACGCAGTATTTT	CASSGTRADTQYF
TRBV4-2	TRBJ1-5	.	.	TGTGCCAGCAGCCAAGATTTGATCACAGATCAGCCCCAGCATTTT	CASSQDLITDQPQHF
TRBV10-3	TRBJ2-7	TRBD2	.	TGTGCCATCAGTATAACCGGGACTATGGACTACGAGCAGTACTTC	CAISITGTMDYEQYF
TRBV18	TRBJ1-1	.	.	TGTGCCAGCTCAGCTTGGACAGTGAACATGAACACTGAAGCTTTCTTT	CASSAWTVNMNTEAFF
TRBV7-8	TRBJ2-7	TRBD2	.	TGTGCCAGCAGCCTATCGGGAGGGGGCTCCTACGAGCAGTACTTC	CASSLSGGGSYEQYF
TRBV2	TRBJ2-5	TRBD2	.	TGTGCCAGCAGTTCGGGACTAGCGGGAGCGGAGACCCAGTACTTC	CASSSGLAGAETQYF
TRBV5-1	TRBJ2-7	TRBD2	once	TGCGCCAGCAGCTTGGGGGTTAGCGGGGACTACGAGCAGTACTTC	CASSLGVSGDYEQYF
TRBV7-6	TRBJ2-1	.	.	TGTGCCAGCAGCTTAGCGGCCGCCTACAATGAGCAGTTCTTC	CASSLAAAYNEQFF
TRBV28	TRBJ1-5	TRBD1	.	TGTGCCAGCAGGAAGGGGGCGCTGGGGAATCAGCCCCAGCATTTT	CASRKGALGNQPQHF
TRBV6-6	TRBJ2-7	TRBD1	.	TGTGCCAGCAGTCCCGGGACAGGGGTTACCTACGAGCAGTACTTC	CASSPGTGVTYEQYF
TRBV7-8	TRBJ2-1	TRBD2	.	TGTGCCAGCAGCGGGCCGAGACTAGCGGGTAGCTCCTACAATGAGCAGTTCTTC	CASSGPRLAGSSYNEQFF
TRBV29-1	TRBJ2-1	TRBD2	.	TGCAGCGTTATGACTAGCGGGAGATCCTCCTACAATGAGCAGTTCTTC	CSVMTSGRSSYNEQFF
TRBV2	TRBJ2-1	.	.	TGTGCCAGCAGTGGCCAGTTGGCCCATGAGCAGTTCTTC	CASSGQLAHEQFF
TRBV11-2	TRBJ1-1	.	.	TGTGCCAGCAGCCTGGGGGCCTGGAACACTGAAGCTTTCTTT	CASSLGAWNTEAFF
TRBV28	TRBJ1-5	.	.	TGTGCCAGCAGTTCGGGTCAGCCCCAGCATTTT	CASSSGQPQHF
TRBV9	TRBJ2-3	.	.	TGTGCCAGCAGCGTAGAAGCGGGCGTCACCCATACGCAGTATTTT	CASSVEAGVTHTQYF
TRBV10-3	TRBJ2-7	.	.	TGTGCCATCAGTGACTTGGGCAAAGCCTACGAGCAGTACTTC	CAISDLGKAYEQYF
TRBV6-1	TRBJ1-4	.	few	TGTGCCAGCAGTGACATTTCAGTCCTGTTTTTT	CASSDISVLFF
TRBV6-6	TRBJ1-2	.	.	TGTGCCAGCAACCGTGCCCAGGGGATTTATGGCTACACCTTC	CASNRAQGIYGYTF
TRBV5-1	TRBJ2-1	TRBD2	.	TGCGCCAGCAGTCCGGCGGGAGAGGGGCATGAGCAGTTCTTC	CASSPAGEGHEQFF
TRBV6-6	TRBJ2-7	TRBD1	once	TGTGCCAGCACCGGGGGGACAGGGACCGGCGAGCAGTACTTC	CASTGGTGTGEQYF
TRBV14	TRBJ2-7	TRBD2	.	TGTGCCAGCAGCCAAGGGCTAGCGGGCGGATACGAGCAGTACTTC	CASSQGLAGGYEQYF
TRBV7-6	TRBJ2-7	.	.	TGTGCCAGCAGCTTCGGACAGAACTACGAGCAGTACTTC	CASSFGQNYEQYF
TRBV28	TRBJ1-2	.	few	TGTGCCAGCAGTTTGGCAAGGGGTACGAATGGCTACACCTTC	CASSLARGTNGYTF
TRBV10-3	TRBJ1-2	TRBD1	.	TGTGCCATCAGTCTTACAGGGGAGATGTATGGCTACACCTTC	CAISLTGEMYGYTF
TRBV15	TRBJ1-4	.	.	TGTGCCACCAGCAGAGTCGGAGGGCGGGGGGACGAAAAACTGTTTTTT	CATSRVGGRGDEKLFF
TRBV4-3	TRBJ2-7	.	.	TGCGCCAGCAGCCAAGATACAGGGACCTACGAGCAGTACTTC	CASSQDTGTYEQYF
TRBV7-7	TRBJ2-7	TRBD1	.	TGTGCCAGCAGCTTGGGACAGAACTACGAGCAGTACTTC	CASSLGQNYEQYF
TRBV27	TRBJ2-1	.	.	TGTGCCAGCAGTCCGGAGCCTTACAATGAGCAGTTCTTC	CASSPEPYNEQFF
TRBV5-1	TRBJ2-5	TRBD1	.	TGCGCCAGCAGCTTGGAGCACAGGGGGCCCCAGTACTTC	CASSLEHRGPQYF
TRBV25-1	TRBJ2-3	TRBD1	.	TGTGCCAGCAGTGGGGACAGGGGGCTAACAGATACGCAGTATTTT	CASSGDRGLTDTQYF
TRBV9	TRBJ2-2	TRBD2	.	TGTGCCAGCCAGCGGGGGATCGGGGAGCTGTTTTTT	CASQRGIGELFF
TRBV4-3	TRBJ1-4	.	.	TGCGCCAGCAGCCAAGCCCCCTACTCACCGGGATCCGAAAAACTGTTTTTT	CASSQAPYSPGSEKLFF
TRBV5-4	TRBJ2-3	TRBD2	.	TGTGCCAGCAGCCTCCCCATAGCGGGAGGCACAGATACGCAGTATTTT	CASSLPIAGGTDTQYF